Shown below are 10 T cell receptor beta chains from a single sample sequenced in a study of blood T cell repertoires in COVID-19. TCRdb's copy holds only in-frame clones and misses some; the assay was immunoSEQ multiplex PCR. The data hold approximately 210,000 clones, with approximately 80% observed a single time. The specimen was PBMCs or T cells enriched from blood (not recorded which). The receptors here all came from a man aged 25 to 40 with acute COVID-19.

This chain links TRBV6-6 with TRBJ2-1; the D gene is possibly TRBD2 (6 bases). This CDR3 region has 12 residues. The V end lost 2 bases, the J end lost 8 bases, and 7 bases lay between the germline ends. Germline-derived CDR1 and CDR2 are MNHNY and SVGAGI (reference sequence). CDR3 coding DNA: TGTGCCAGCAGTTACGGGGAGGATGAGCAGTTCTTC. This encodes CASSYGEDEQFF.

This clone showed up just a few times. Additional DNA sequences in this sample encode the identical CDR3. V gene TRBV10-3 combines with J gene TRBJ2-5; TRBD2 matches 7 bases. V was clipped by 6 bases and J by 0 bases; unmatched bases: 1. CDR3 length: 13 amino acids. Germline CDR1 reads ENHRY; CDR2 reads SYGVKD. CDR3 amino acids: CAISGGYQETQYF. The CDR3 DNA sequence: TGTGCCATCAGCGGGGGGTACCAAGAGACCCAGTACTTC.

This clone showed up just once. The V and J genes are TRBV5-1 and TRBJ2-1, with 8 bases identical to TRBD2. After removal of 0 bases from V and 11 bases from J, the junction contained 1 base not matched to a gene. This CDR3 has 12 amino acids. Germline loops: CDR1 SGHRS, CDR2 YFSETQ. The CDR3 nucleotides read TGCGCCAGCAGCTTGGAGCGGGGGCAGCAGTTCTTC. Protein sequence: CASSLERGQQFF. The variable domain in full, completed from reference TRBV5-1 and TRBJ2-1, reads KAGVTQTPRYLIKTRGQQVTLSCSPISGHRSVSWYQQTPGQGLQFLFEYFSETQRNKGNFPGRFSGRQFSNSRSEMNVSTLELGDSALYLCASSLERGQQFFGPGTRLTVL.

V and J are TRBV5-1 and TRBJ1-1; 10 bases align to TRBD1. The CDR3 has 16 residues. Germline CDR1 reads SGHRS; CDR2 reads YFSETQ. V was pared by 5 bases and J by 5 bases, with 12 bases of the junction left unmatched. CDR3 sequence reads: CASRGGTGAGSTEAFF. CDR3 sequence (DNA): TGCGCCAGCAGGGGAGGGACAGGGGCCGGTAGTACTGAAGCTTTCTTT. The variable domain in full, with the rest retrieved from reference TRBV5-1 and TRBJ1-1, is KAGVTQTPRYLIKTRGQQVTLSCSPISGHRSVSWYQQTPGQGLQFLFEYFSETQRNKGNFPGRFSGRQFSNSRSEMNVSTLELGDSALYLCASRGGTGAGSTEAFFGQGTRLTVV.

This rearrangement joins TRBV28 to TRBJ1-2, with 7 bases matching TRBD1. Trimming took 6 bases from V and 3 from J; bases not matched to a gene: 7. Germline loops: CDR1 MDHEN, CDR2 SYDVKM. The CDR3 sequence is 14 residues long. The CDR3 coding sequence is TGTGCCAGCAGCCCAGGGGGAGCAGACTATGGCTACACCTTC. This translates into CASSPGGADYGYTF.

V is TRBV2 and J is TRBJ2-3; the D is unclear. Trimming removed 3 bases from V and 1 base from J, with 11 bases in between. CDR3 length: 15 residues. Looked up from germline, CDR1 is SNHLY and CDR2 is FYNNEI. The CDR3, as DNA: TGTGCCAGCAGTGAGAACTCTGTGGGCACAGATACGCAGTATTTT. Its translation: CASSENSVGTDTQYF.

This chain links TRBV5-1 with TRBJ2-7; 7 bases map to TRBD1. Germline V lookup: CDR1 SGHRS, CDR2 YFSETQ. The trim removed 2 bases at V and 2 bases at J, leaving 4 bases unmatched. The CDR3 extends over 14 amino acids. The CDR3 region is CASSLRGPTYEQYF. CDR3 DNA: TGCGCCAGCAGCTTAAGGGGGCCAACCTACGAGCAGTACTTC.

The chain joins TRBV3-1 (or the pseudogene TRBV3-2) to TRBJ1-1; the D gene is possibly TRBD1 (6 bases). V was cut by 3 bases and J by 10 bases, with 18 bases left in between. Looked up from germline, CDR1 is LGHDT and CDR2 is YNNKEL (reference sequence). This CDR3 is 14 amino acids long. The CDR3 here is CASSHEQGAGRAFF. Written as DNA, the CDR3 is TGTGCCAGCAGCCACGAACAGGGCGCCGGACGAGCTTTCTTT.

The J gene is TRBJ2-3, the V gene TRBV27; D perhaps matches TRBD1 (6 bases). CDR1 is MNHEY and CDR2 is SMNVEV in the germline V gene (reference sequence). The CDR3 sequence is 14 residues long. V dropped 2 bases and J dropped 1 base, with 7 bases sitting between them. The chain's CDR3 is CASSLNRGTDTQYF. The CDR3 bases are TGTGCCAGCAGTTTAAACAGGGGCACAGATACGCAGTATTTT.

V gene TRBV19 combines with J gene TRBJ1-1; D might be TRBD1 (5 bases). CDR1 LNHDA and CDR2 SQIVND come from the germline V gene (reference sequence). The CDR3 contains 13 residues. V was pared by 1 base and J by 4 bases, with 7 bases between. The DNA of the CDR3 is TGTGCCAGTAGTATAGTAGGGGCCACTGAAGCTTTCTTT. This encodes CASSIVGATEAFF.